The 23 T cell receptor beta chains listed next were all sequenced from one sample in a study of T cell changes during pregnancy in multiple sclerosis. The assay was immunoSEQ multiplex PCR, and TCRdb's table has in-frame clones only and misses some. This table holds some 67,000 clones, about 90% found once. The source was peripheral blood, collected in the first trimester of pregnancy. The receptors were sampled from a female donor with multiple sclerosis, enrolled in a pregnancy study.

The chain joins TRBV7-9 to TRBJ2-4, with TRBD2 matching over 9 bases. The CDR3 has 17 residues. The ends lost 5 bases at V and 3 bases at J; junction bases unmatched: 11. Germline CDR1 SEHNR, CDR2 FQNEAQ (reference sequence). DNA of the CDR3: TGTGCCAGCAGCCCGGGAAGCGGGGGGAGGGTCAAAAACATTCAGTACTTC. Amino acid sequence: CASSPGSGGRVKNIQYF.

DNA of the CDR3: TGTGCCAGCAGCTTGCCGTTGGGGAGGGATGGCTACACCTTC. It translates to CASSLPLGRDGYTF. V and J are TRBV5-4 and TRBJ1-2; D call uncertain. V gave up 1 base and J gave up 6 bases, with 13 bases separating them. This CDR3 has 14 residues. Germline-derived CDR1 and CDR2 are SGHNT and YYREEE (reference sequence).

The chain uses TRBV9 and TRBJ1-3; no definite D call. The CDR3 totals 16 residues. V gave up 0 bases and J gave up 0 bases, with 10 bases separating them. Germline CDR1 SGDLS, CDR2 YYNGEE. CDR3 residues: CASSVGGRDSGNTIYF. The CDR3 DNA is TGTGCCAGCAGCGTAGGGGGTCGGGACTCTGGAAACACCATATATTTT.

This chain joins TRBV7-3 and TRBJ2-1, with a tentative D call TRBD2 (5 bases). The CDR3 has 15 amino acids. CDR1 SGHTA and CDR2 FQGTGA come from the germline V gene. The V and J ends lost 0 bases and 0 bases respectively, with 6 bases between them. As DNA, the CDR3 is TGTGCCAGCAGCTTAACCCGGGGCTCCTACAATGAGCAGTTCTTC. The encoded protein is CASSLTRGSYNEQFF.

V and J are TRBV10-3 and TRBJ2-7; tentatively, D is TRBD1 (6 bases). CDR1 is ENHRY and CDR2 is SYGVKD in the germline V gene. CDR3 length: 16 residues. V lost 2 bases, J lost 0 bases, and 14 bases lay in between. The CDR3 sequence: CAISETPRGGSYEQYF. The CDR3 coding sequence is TGTGCCATCAGTGAGACGCCCCGAGGGGGCTCCTACGAGCAGTACTTC.

The genes are TRBV5-1 and TRBJ1-2; no clear D gene. CDR1 SGHRS and CDR2 YFSETQ come from the germline V gene. Trimming left V 4 bases short and J 7 bases short, with 17 bases between. This CDR3 is 14 amino acids long. The CDR3 here is CASSESQRSTGYTF. CDR3 nucleotide sequence: TGCGCCAGCAGCGAATCCCAAAGGAGTACTGGCTACACCTTC. The whole variable domain, filled in from reference TRBV5-1 and TRBJ1-2, reads KAGVTQTPRYLIKTRGQQVTLSCSPISGHRSVSWYQQTPGQGLQFLFEYFSETQRNKGNFPGRFSGRQFSNSRSEMNVSTLELGDSALYLCASSESQRSTGYTFGSGTRLTVV.

The chain employs TRBV19 and TRBJ1-1, with D perhaps TRBD1 (5 bases). The CDR3 contains 13 residues. V was cut by 5 bases and J by 5 bases, with 12 bases left in between. Germline assignment: CDR1 LNHDA and CDR2 SQIVND (reference sequence). The DNA of the CDR3 is TGTGCCAGTAGTTTGGGCAGGGAAACTGAAGCTTTCTTT. Protein sequence: CASSLGRETEAFF.

The gene calls are TRBV2 and TRBJ2-2; maybe TRBD1 (6 bases). Trimming took 3 bases from V and 6 from J, leaving 11 bases between them. Germline CDR1 is SNHLY and CDR2 is FYNNEI. This CDR3 is 14 amino acids long. CDR3 DNA: TGTGCCAGCAGTGATGGGACAATCCCCGGGGAGCTGTTTTTT. This translates into CASSDGTIPGELFF. Full variable domain (outside the CDR3, taken from reference TRBV2 and TRBJ2-2): EPEVTQTPSHQVTQMGQEVILRCVPISNHLYFYWYRQILGQKVEFLVSFYNNEISEKSEIFDDQFSVERPDGSNFTLKIRSTKLEDSAMYFCASSDGTIPGELFFGEGSRLTVL.

The rearrangement joins TRBV5-1 to TRBJ1-1, with D maybe TRBD1 (5 bases). Germline-derived CDR1 and CDR2 are SGHRS and YFSETQ. The CDR3 sequence is 14 residues long. V lost 4 bases to trimming and J lost 5 bases, with 15 bases between them. CDR3 DNA sequence: TGCGCCAGCAGCCTCCGGGAGGGGCGGACTGAAGCTTTCTTT. Protein sequence: CASSLREGRTEAFF.

The V call is TRBV7-3, the J call TRBJ2-1; 10 bases align to TRBD2. The ends lost 1 base at V and 0 bases at J; junction bases unmatched: 3. Germline loops: CDR1 SGHTA, CDR2 FQGTGA. The CDR3 is made up of 17 amino acids. In nucleotides, the CDR3 is TGTGCCAGCAGCTTAATGAGCGGGAGGGCCTCCTACAATGAGCAGTTCTTC. Its protein is CASSLMSGRASYNEQFF.

V and J are TRBV28 and TRBJ1-2; 7 bases line up with TRBD1. Trimming at V came to 9 bases and at J to 4 bases, leaving 11 bases not matched to a gene. The CDR3 runs 14 residues. Germline V gene sequence: CDR1 MDHEN, CDR2 SYDVKM. The CDR3 protein is CASRRGQTLYGYTF. CDR3 DNA: TGTGCCAGTCGGAGGGGACAGACACTCTATGGCTACACCTTC.

This clone appeared a single time. The chain employs TRBV5-1 and TRBJ2-7, with 10 bases fitting TRBD1. The CDR3 has 16 residues. Looked up from germline, CDR1 is SGHRS and CDR2 is YFSETQ. The J segment lost 6 bases and the V segment lost 4 bases, leaving 13 bases of the junction unmatched. The CDR3 DNA is TGCGCCAGCAGCCGAATGTCGGGACAGGGGACGGCCGAGCAGTACTTC. This encodes CASSRMSGQGTAEQYF.

For this clone: The junction differs from germline at one of its ends, possibly a read error. The CDR3 nucleotides read TGTGCCAGCAGCTTGGGTAGCGGGAGTCTCTTC. The encoded protein is CASSLGSGSLF. J is TRBJ2-1 and V is TRBV5-4, with 9 positions matching TRBD2. The CDR3 runs to 11 residues. The germline V gene encodes CDR1 SGHNT and CDR2 YYREEE (reference sequence).

The chain links TRBV6-1 to TRBJ2-7, with TRBD1 matching 9 bases. Germline V gives CDR1 MNHNS, CDR2 SASEGT. The junction had 6 bases not matched to a gene; V was cut back by 4 bases and J by 5 bases. There are 14 residues in the CDR3. This CDR3 reads CASSVGTGPNEQYF. The DNA for the CDR3 is TGTGCCAGCAGTGTTGGGACAGGGCCCAACGAGCAGTACTTC.

The chain links TRBV30 to TRBJ1-1; a weak D match, TRBD1 (6 bases). Trimming took off 3 bases at V and 7 bases at J, with 27 bases between the two ends. The germline V gene encodes CDR1 GTSNPN and CDR2 SVGIG (reference sequence). The CDR3 totals 17 residues. CDR3 loop: CAWSRKAAQGQGFEAFF. CDR3 in DNA: TGTGCCTGGAGCCGTAAGGCCGCGCAGGGGCAGGGATTTGAAGCTTTCTTT.

The chain links TRBV9 to TRBJ1-3; a weak D match, TRBD1 (5 bases). Per germline, CDR1 SGDLS and CDR2 YYNGEE. Trimming stripped 4 bases from V and 4 bases from J, with 15 bases between. This CDR3 comprises 15 residues. This chain's CDR3 is CASSSRVGSGNTIYF. CDR3 in DNA: TGTGCCAGCAGCTCCAGGGTTGGGTCAGGAAACACCATATATTTT.

The J gene is TRBJ1-1, the V gene TRBV7-8, with 9 bases lining up with TRBD1. V shed 4 bases and J 2 bases; nucleotides not matched to a gene: 5. Germline CDR1 reads SGHVS; CDR2 reads FQNEAQ. The CDR3 covers 15 residues. CDR3 in DNA: TGTGCCAGCAGCTCCCGGACAGGGGAAAACACTGAAGCTTTCTTT. It translates to CASSSRTGENTEAFF.

This clone has a handful of counts. V and J are TRBV15 and TRBJ1-2; 8 nucleotides agree with TRBD1. After removal of 4 bases from V and 8 bases from J, the junction contained 6 bases not matched to a gene. Per germline, CDR1 LNHNV and CDR2 YYDKDF (reference sequence). This CDR3 contains 13 residues. CDR3 in DNA: TGTGCCACCAGCACTAGGACAGGGCAGGGCTACACCTTC. It encodes CATSTRTGQGYTF.

The rearrangement uses TRBV5-5 and TRBJ2-4, with unresolved D. Trimming took off 0 bases at V and 2 bases at J, with 9 bases between the two ends. The V gene's germline CDR1 is SGHKS and CDR2 YYEKEE (reference sequence). The CDR3 runs 15 residues. The CDR3 DNA reads TGTGCCAGCAGCTTGGAACACGGGTCCAAAAACATTCAGTACTTC. Translation: CASSLEHGSKNIQYF.

This chain connects TRBV19 to TRBJ2-7, with 9 nucleotides matching TRBD2. The V segment lost 5 bases and the J segment 2 bases; nucleotides outside the gene matches: 7. Germline CDR1 LNHDA, CDR2 SQIVND (reference sequence). The CDR3 length is 15 residues. The DNA for the CDR3 is TGTGCCAGTAGTGCTGGACTAGCGACGACCTACGAGCAGTACTTC. It specifies CASSAGLATTYEQYF.

V usage is TRBV29-1 and J usage is TRBJ2-7; 13 positions match TRBD2. V lost 7 bases to trimming and J lost 1 base; unmatched junction nucleotides: 4. CDR1 SQVTM and CDR2 ANQGSEA come from the germline V gene. The CDR3 loop spans 14 amino acids. The CDR3 sequence is CSAVGLAGSYEQYF. DNA for the CDR3: TGCAGCGCTGTGGGACTAGCGGGGTCCTACGAGCAGTACTTC.

The V and J genes are TRBV6-5 and TRBJ2-2, with D maybe TRBD1 (6 bases). V was cut by 8 bases and J by 4 bases, with 17 bases left in between. The germline gives CDR1 MNHEY, CDR2 SVGAGI. The CDR3 runs 15 residues. In DNA form, the CDR3 reads TGTGCCAGCCATGGGGGCCTAACCCTCACCGGGGAGCTGTTTTTT. As protein: CASHGGLTLTGELFF.

This clone was picked up a small number of times. The chain links TRBV18 to TRBJ1-5; D possibly corresponds to TRBD1 (5 bases). The CDR3 runs to 15 residues. Germline V gene data show CDR1 as KGHSH and CDR2 as LQKENI. Trimming pared 0 bases from V and 4 bases from J, leaving 10 bases between. The CDR3 reads CASSPPGGPNQPQHF. The CDR3 coding sequence is TGTGCCAGCTCACCACCCGGGGGACCTAATCAGCCCCAGCATTTT.